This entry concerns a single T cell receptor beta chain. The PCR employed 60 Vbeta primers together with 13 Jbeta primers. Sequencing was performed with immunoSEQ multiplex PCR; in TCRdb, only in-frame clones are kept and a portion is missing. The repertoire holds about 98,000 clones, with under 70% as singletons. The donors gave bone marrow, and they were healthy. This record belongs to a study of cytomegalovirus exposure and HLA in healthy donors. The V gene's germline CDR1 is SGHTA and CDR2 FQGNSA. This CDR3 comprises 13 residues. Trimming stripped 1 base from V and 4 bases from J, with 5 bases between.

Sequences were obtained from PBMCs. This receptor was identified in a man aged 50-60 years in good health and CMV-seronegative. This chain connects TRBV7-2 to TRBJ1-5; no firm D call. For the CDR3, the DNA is TGTGCCAGCAGCTTAGACATAAATCAGCCCCAGCATTTT. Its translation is CASSLDINQPQHF. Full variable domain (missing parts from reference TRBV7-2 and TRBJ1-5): GAGVSQSPSNKVTEKGKDVELRCDPISGHTALYWYRQSLGQGLEFLIYFQGNSAPDKSGLPSDRFSAERTGGSVSTLTIQRTQQEDSAVYLCASSLDINQPQHFGDGTRLSIL.